This T cell receptor (beta chain) derives from a study of blood T cell repertoires in COVID-19. Study summary: COVID-19 samples from acute and convalescent phases originated in the United States, Italy and Spain. Nucleic acid was either cDNA or gDNA, and it came from T cells, B-cell-depleted T cells, or PBMCs.

In the original analysis: Estimated nucleated cell counts came from reference gene primer amplification. TCRdb's copy holds only in-frame clones and misses some; the assay was immunoSEQ multiplex PCR. The V and J calls and clone size come from that table; D and trimming were worked out from the DNA. The sample contains under 60,000 clones, around 90% of which appear only once. Sequenced sample: peripheral blood. This clonotype was sampled from a man aged 50 to 60 with active COVID-19.

In nucleotides, the CDR3 is TGTGCCAGCAGGTCCGGGACTAGTCCTGATACGCAGTATTTT. This translates into CASRSGTSPDTQYF. This chain connects TRBV28 to TRBJ2-3, with 8 bases lining up with TRBD2. The length of the CDR3 is 14 residues. Per the germline V gene, CDR1 is MDHEN and CDR2 is SYDVKM. V lost 6 bases to trimming and J lost 6 bases; unmatched junction nucleotides: 8.